The 30 T cell receptor beta chains presented below share a single source sample, sequenced in a study of CD8+CD57+ T cells in acquired aplastic anemia (dated by TCRdb to the late 2010s). The data were produced on an Illumina HiSeq 2000. Profiling of TCR beta VDJ combinations and CDR3 sequences used genomic DNA as the template. TCRdb passed the public sequencing reads through fastp at Q25 and MiXCR, retaining productive beta sequences. For every CDR3 protein sequence, its rows merge into one entry that carries the most common genes and DNA. The sample table contains about 210,000 distinct CDR3 sequences; only one count was recorded for approximately 60% of them. The ten largest clones take up approximately 30% of the sample. The sequencing sample was made of sorted CD4+, CD8+, or CD8+CD57+ T cells (not recorded which) from PBMCs. The receptors here all came from a human donor in good health.

This clonotype was seen a few times. V is TRBV7-3 and J is TRBJ2-5; 7 nucleotides line up with TRBD1. The CDR3 sequence is 14 residues long. Trimming removed 2 bases from V and 7 bases from J; junction bases left unmatched: 7. The germline gives CDR1 SGHTA, CDR2 FQGTGA. The CDR3 DNA follows: TGTGCCAGCAGCTTAGGAATGACAGGGTCGACCCAGTACTTC. This encodes CASSLGMTGSTQYF.

The rearrangement joins TRBV7-9 to TRBJ2-6; 8 positions match TRBD1. The CDR3 is 17 amino acids. V shed 1 base and J 3 bases; nucleotides not matched to a gene: 5. The germline V gene has CDR1 SEHNR and CDR2 FQNEAQ (reference sequence). CDR3 DNA sequence: TGTGCCAGCAGCTTAGGTCCGACAGGGGTTGGGGCCAACGTCCTGACTTTC. Amino acids: CASSLGPTGVGANVLTF.

This chain uses TRBV7-3 with TRBJ1-6; no clear D. The CDR3 covers 13 residues. Germline loops: CDR1 SGHTA, CDR2 FQGTGA. V lost 4 bases and J lost 15, with 16 bases in between. CDR3 DNA: TGTGCCAGCAGCTCAACGGGTAGCCACATCCTCCACTTT. Its protein is CASSSTGSHILHF.

The chain is built from TRBV19 and TRBJ1-6; 7 bases are a match to TRBD1. V was pared by 6 bases and J by 7 bases, with 6 bases of the junction left unmatched. Germline CDR1 LNHDA, CDR2 SQIVND (reference sequence). The CDR3 loop spans 14 amino acids. The CDR3 DNA is TGTGCCAGTAGCCGACAGGGTATGAATTCACCCCTCCACTTT. Amino acid sequence: CASSRQGMNSPLHF.

This chain joins TRBV4-1 and TRBJ2-7, with a tentative D call TRBD1 (5 bases). The CDR3 length is 17 residues. CDR1 and CDR2 (germline): MGHRA, YSYEKL. Trimming left V 0 bases short and J 2 bases short, with 17 bases between. The CDR3 reads CASSQEQTDANTYEQYF. The CDR3 bases are TGCGCCAGCAGCCAAGAACAGACAGATGCGAACACCTACGAGCAGTACTTC.

The chain joins TRBV19 to TRBJ1-6; the D gene is possibly TRBD1 (6 bases). Germline-derived CDR1 and CDR2 are LNHDA and SQIVND (reference sequence). The CDR3 length is 13 residues. Trimming shortened V by 3 bases and J by 11 bases, and 11 bases separated the two germline ends. CDR3 DNA sequence: TGTGCCAGTAGTATCGGGGGCCAACCACCCCTCCACTTT. This codes for CASSIGGQPPLHF. The full variable domain, with the rest looked up from reference TRBV19 and TRBJ1-6, is DGGITQSPKYLFRKEGQNVTLSCEQNLNHDAMYWYRQDPGQGLRLIYYSQIVNDFQKGDIAEGYSVSREKKESFPLTVTSAQKNPTAFYLCASSIGGQPPLHFGNGTRLTVT.

This clonotype was found many times. CDR3 DNA: TGCAGCGTGCGACAGGGGAACGAGCAGTACTTC. Translated, it gives CSVRQGNEQYF. J is TRBJ2-7 and V is TRBV29-1; 8 bases are shared with TRBD1. The CDR3 extends over 11 amino acids. The trim removed 6 bases at V and 5 bases at J, leaving 3 bases unmatched. Germline V gene lookup returns CDR1 SQVTM and CDR2 ANQGSEA.

In the case of this clonotype: One end of the junction is discordant with germline, which a read error may explain. The V and J genes are TRBV20-1 and TRBJ2-5, with 14 bases matching TRBD2. Germline assignment: CDR1 DFQATT and CDR2 SNEGSKA (reference sequence). The CDR3 loop spans 19 amino acids. CDR3 protein: CSATPMPGLAGDHQETQYF. The CDR3, as DNA: TGCAGTGCTACCCCAATGCCGGGACTAGCGGGAGACCACCAGGAGACCCAGTACTTC.

V and J are TRBV9 and TRBJ1-6; D remains ambiguous. The CDR3 loop spans 13 amino acids. Trimming left V 8 bases short and J 7 bases short, with 13 bases between. CDR1 and CDR2 (germline): SGDLS, YYNGEE. As DNA, the CDR3 is TGTGCCAGTTCCCGGGAGACAAATTCACCCCTCCACTTT. Translation gives CASSRETNSPLHF.

Concerning this clonotype itself: One end of the junction varies from germline; a read error may be responsible. The chain carries TRBV20-1 and TRBJ1-1, with 11 bases matching TRBD1. CDR3 length: 13 residues. CDR1 DFQATT and CDR2 SNEGSKA come from the germline V gene (reference sequence). DNA of the CDR3: TGCAGCGCTAGAGGACAGGGGGCGGATGAAGCTTTCTTT. Its protein is CSARGQGADEAFF.

The genes are TRBV7-3 and TRBJ1-1; D gene uncertain. The V end lost 5 bases, the J end lost 3 bases, and 16 bases lay between the germline ends. This CDR3 has 15 amino acids. Germline CDR1 reads SGHTA; CDR2 reads FQGTGA. CDR3 sequence reads: CASSLRAGVDTEAFF. CDR3 nucleotides: TGTGCCAGCAGCCTCAGAGCCGGGGTAGACACTGAAGCTTTCTTT.

V usage is TRBV20-1 and J usage is TRBJ2-7; 9 bases are shared with TRBD1. The length of the CDR3 is 13 residues. With 1 base clipped from V and 6 bases from J, the junction kept 4 bases outside the gene matches. From germline, CDR1 is DFQATT and CDR2 SNEGSKA (reference sequence). Here the CDR3 reads CSARGDRESEQYF. The CDR3 region has the DNA TGCAGTGCTAGAGGGGACAGGGAGAGCGAGCAGTACTTC.

This clonotype was seen only once. V and J are TRBV9 and TRBJ2-5, with D perhaps matching TRBD2 (5 bases). CDR1 is SGDLS and CDR2 is YYNGEE in the germline V gene. The CDR3 extends over 13 amino acids. V shed 5 bases and J shed 4 bases, with 12 bases lying between them. The CDR3 DNA sequence: TGTGCCAGCAGTTTTTTGAGGGTAGAGACCCAGTACTTC. Its translation: CASSFLRVETQYF.

The chain joins TRBV10-3 to TRBJ2-1; the D gene is possibly TRBD2 (6 bases). V shed 5 bases and J shed 4 bases, with 12 bases lying between them. The CDR3 is 14 amino acids. Germline CDR1 reads ENHRY; CDR2 reads SYGVKD. The CDR3 DNA reads TGTGCCATCAGTTCCGGGACTGTATACAATGAGCAGTTCTTC. Amino acid sequence: CAISSGTVYNEQFF.

CDR3 bases: TGTGCCAGTACCCCTGGTGGGGGACGTATCTATGGCTACACCTTC. This encodes CASTPGGGRIYGYTF. This rearrangement joins TRBV19 to TRBJ1-2, with D possibly matching TRBD1 (5 bases). CDR1 LNHDA and CDR2 SQIVND come from the germline V gene (reference sequence). V lost 7 bases, J lost 4 bases, and 19 bases lay in between. The CDR3 covers 15 residues.

The J gene is TRBJ2-5, the V gene TRBV20-1; TRBD2 aligns across 7 bases. The J segment lost 3 bases and the V segment lost 8 bases, leaving 24 bases of the junction unmatched. Germline V gives CDR1 DFQATT, CDR2 SNEGSKA (reference sequence). The CDR3 has 18 amino acids. CDR3 in DNA: TGCAGTACGCCCACCGGGGAAGCGGGACCAACGGGGGAAGAGACCCAGTACTTC. Protein product: CSTPTGEAGPTGEETQYF.

This sequence joins TRBV7-9 and TRBJ2-3, with D possibly being TRBD2 (6 bases). This CDR3 contains 16 residues. V was shortened by 5 bases and J by 1 base, with 16 bases between the two germline ends. Germline loops: CDR1 SEHNR, CDR2 FQNEAQ (reference sequence). This CDR3 reads CASSPTPGVGTDTQYF. In nucleotides, the CDR3 is TGTGCCAGCAGCCCAACCCCGGGGGTCGGCACAGATACGCAGTATTTT.

The chain is built from TRBV6-5 and TRBJ1-1; D uncertain. The germline V gene encodes CDR1 MNHEY and CDR2 SVGAGI. This CDR3 region has 13 residues. In DNA, the CDR3 is TGTGCGGTTAGTCCAGGTTTGGACACTGAAGCTTTCTTT. Its translation is CAVSPGLDTEAFF.

V gene TRBV7-9 combines with J gene TRBJ1-1, with TRBD1 identical over 8 bases. The CDR3 has 14 residues. The ends lost 3 bases at V and 4 bases at J; junction bases unmatched: 4. The germline gives CDR1 SEHNR, CDR2 FQNEAQ (reference sequence). CDR3 amino acids: CASSFRQGSTEAFF. The CDR3 DNA is TGTGCCAGCAGCTTCCGACAGGGGAGCACTGAAGCTTTCTTT.

This clonotype came up many times. The chain carries TRBV4-2 and TRBJ2-7; D unclear. V lost 2 bases and J lost 3, with 14 bases in between. CDR1 and CDR2 (germline): LGHNA, YNFKEQ. The CDR3 runs to 15 residues. CDR3 DNA: TGTGCCAGCAGCCAAAGGGTGGGAACTTACTACGAGCAGTACTTC. It specifies CASSQRVGTYYEQYF.

The chain carries TRBV20-1 and TRBJ2-7; 9 positions match TRBD2. This CDR3 comprises 15 residues. Trimming at V came to 5 bases and at J to 3 bases, leaving 11 bases not matched to a gene. CDR1 DFQATT and CDR2 SNEGSKA come from the germline V gene (reference sequence). Here the CDR3 reads CSADPLRGRDYEQYF. The CDR3 coding sequence is TGCAGTGCTGACCCCCTGCGCGGGAGGGACTACGAGCAGTACTTC.

The J gene is TRBJ1-5, the V gene TRBV20-1; the D is unclear. Trimming removed 2 bases at V and 6 bases at J, with 11 bases between. Germline V gene sequence: CDR1 DFQATT, CDR2 SNEGSKA (reference sequence). This CDR3 region has 13 residues. Here the CDR3 DNA reads TGCAGTGCTAGACCAGGAGGCGGTCAGCCCCAGCATTTT. Translating it yields CSARPGGGQPQHF.

The chain joins TRBV9 to TRBJ2-3; D is uncertain. This CDR3 contains 14 residues. The germline V and J ends were trimmed by 0 bases and 6 bases, with 11 bases remaining between them. Germline CDR1 reads SGDLS; CDR2 reads YYNGEE. In DNA, the CDR3 is TGTGCCAGCAGCGTAGGTCCAGCATCGGATACGCAGTATTTT. The encoded protein is CASSVGPASDTQYF. Filled out from reference TRBV9 and TRBJ2-3, the complete variable domain reads DSGVTQTPKHLITATGQRVTLRCSPRSGDLSVYWYQQSLDQGLQFLIQYYNGEERAKGNILERFSAQQFPDLHSELNLSSLELGDSALYFCASSVGPASDTQYFGPGTRLTVL.

This chain links TRBV25-1 with TRBJ2-1; 8 bases agree with TRBD2. The V and J ends lost 2 bases and 4 bases, in that order; junction bases with no gene match: 1. Germline V gene data show CDR1 as MGHDK and CDR2 as SYGVNS. CDR3 size: 14 residues. The CDR3 nucleotides are TGTGCCAGCAGTGAAGCGGGGGGATACAATGAGCAGTTCTTC. It yields the protein CASSEAGGYNEQFF.

The V and J genes are TRBV7-3 and TRBJ1-5, with D maybe TRBD1 (6 bases). The CDR3 is 15 residues long. The V gene's germline CDR1 is SGHTA and CDR2 FQGTGA. V shed 2 bases and J shed 7 bases, with 15 bases lying between them. Here the CDR3 DNA reads TGTGCCAGCAGCTTACACCAGGGGAACGAACAGCCCCAGCATTTT. Protein: CASSLHQGNEQPQHF.

The rearrangement joins TRBV7-9 to TRBJ2-5; D might be TRBD2 (6 bases). This CDR3 comprises 12 residues. V lost 6 bases and J 4 bases, leaving 9 bases between the germline ends. The germline gives CDR1 SEHNR, CDR2 FQNEAQ (reference sequence). As DNA, the CDR3 is TGTGCCAGCAGAGGAGGGGTAGAGACCCAGTACTTC. Encoded protein: CASRGGVETQYF.

There are many counts of this clonotype. V usage is TRBV6-5 and J usage is TRBJ1-6, with D hard to call. V was cut by 6 bases and J by 6 bases, with 12 bases left in between. In germline, CDR1 is MNHEY, CDR2 SVGAGI. The CDR3 sequence is 14 residues long. The CDR3 DNA reads as TGTGCCAGCAGCCAGCCTCTCAGTAATTCACCCCTCCACTTT. Amino acid sequence: CASSQPLSNSPLHF.

This clonotype was seen at least ten times. The chain carries TRBV2 and TRBJ1-4; 11 bases line up with TRBD1. V gave up 7 bases and J gave up 7 bases; unmatched junction bases: 8. The CDR3 is 15 residues long. Germline V gene data show CDR1 as SNHLY and CDR2 as FYNNEI. CDR3 sequence (DNA): TGTGCCAGCATCCTGGACAGGGGGCCTGCTGAAAAACTGTTTTTT. This codes for CASILDRGPAEKLFF.

This chain connects TRBV10-3 to TRBJ2-3, with 15 bases matching TRBD2. With 4 bases clipped from V and 0 bases from J, the junction kept 8 bases outside the gene matches. The CDR3 contains 19 residues. Germline-derived CDR1 and CDR2 are ENHRY and SYGVKD. For the CDR3, the DNA is TGTGCCATCAGTGGAACCGGGACTAGCGGGGGGCTAAGCACAGATACGCAGTATTTT. Its protein is CAISGTGTSGGLSTDTQYF.

This clonotype has a count of ten or more. The chain is built from TRBV7-3 and TRBJ2-1; 7 bases are shared with TRBD2. The CDR3 sequence is 14 residues long. The junction had 2 bases not matched to a gene; V was cut back by 1 base and J by 5 bases. The germline V gene has CDR1 SGHTA and CDR2 FQGTGA. The CDR3 protein is CASSLIAGDNEQFF. The CDR3 DNA follows: TGTGCCAGCAGCTTAATCGCGGGGGACAATGAGCAGTTCTTC.